This is a list of T cell receptor beta chains from one sample in a study of T-cell memory formation after mild COVID-19. TCRdb re-called the 5' RACE reads through MiXCR, storing one row per CDR3 protein. The sample records about 560,000 distinct CDR3 sequences, roughly a fifth being singletons. Sequencing used PBMCs or a T cell subset sorted from them (not recorded which). These receptors were obtained from an adult woman who had mild COVID-19 (a few samples of this study predate the infection). Cell type and time point are not known. Each CDR3 is given without its conserved first and last residue.

j_call v_call cdr3_aa
TRBJ1-2 TRBV5-5 ASSWGQGANGYT
TRBJ1-2 TRBV12-5 ASALGGDYGYT
TRBJ2-2 TRBV7-9 ASSKNTGELF
TRBJ2-7 TRBV20-1 SAHSSGQGVRSYEQY
TRBJ1-2 TRBV3-1 ASSQEPGIGYT
TRBJ1-3 TRBV5-5 ASSFLGGSGNTIY
TRBJ2-2 TRBV18 ASCDHPPAAVTGELF
TRBJ1-3 TRBV15 ATSRDPSETGGFGNTIY
TRBJ2-2 TRBV12-3/TRBV12-4 ASSSELGPGELF
TRBJ2-6 TRBV28 AVGVSGANVLT
TRBJ1-1 TRBV29-1 SVVRPLNTEAF
TRBJ2-3 TRBV6-5 ASRPHRGRGDTQY